This entry features one TCR beta chain sequence. Its antigen is not yet known. Base-call qualities are not available, and no considerably larger clone is one nucleotide away. The protocol used for the library was the immunoSEQ multiplex PCR assay. Rearranged TCR beta chain sequences were amplified using the hsTCRB Kit according to the manufacturer's protocol. An Illumina MiSeq was used to sequence the TCRB libraries. The original pipeline was this. Demultiplexing, trimming and gene mapping were performed with the kit vendor's proprietary platform. TCRdb holds this immuneACCESS table with in-frame rearrangements only. Some clones are missing; in checked studies, unresolved V genes explain under half, and the rest has no known cause. That table is the source of V, J and clone size, and D and trimming were worked out from the DNA. This sample comprises tens of thousands of clones, 75% to 95% of them detected only once. Under 2.5% of the sample lies in the top ten.

This specimen belongs to a study of a mutant IDH1 vaccine in newly diagnosed glioma (dated by TCRdb to about 2021). Notes on the research overall: Patients received eight vaccinations in weeks 1, 3, 5, 7, 11, 15, 19 and 23, corresponding to visits V03 through V10. Vaccination was initiated 4-6 weeks after radiotherapy alone, or concurrently with temozolomide cycles in the chemotherapy-containing groups. Of the 25 to 40 patients who were treated, about 62% were male and roughly 38% were female, and the mean age was approximately 40 years. Prior to enrollment, standard therapy consisting of radiotherapy alone, temozolomide alone, or radiochemotherapy with temozolomide had been administered to patients, with the combination being received by most patients. Peripheral blood was collected at six visits: V03 (baseline), V05, V07, V10, V12 and V13. For exploratory analyses, longitudinal TCRB deep sequencing was carried out in 25 treated patients wherever samples were available.

The intended sense of this specimen's time point label: week 11, during vaccination. Each vaccine dose, consisting of 300 ug of a 20-mer mutant IDH1 peptide in Montanide, was administered subcutaneously with topical imiquimod. All donors had newly diagnosed IDH1-mutant astrocytomas of WHO grade 3 or 4 that showed loss of nuclear ATRX. The samples were drawn from NOA16, a multicentre, single-arm, open-label phase I trial in Germany that tested a mutant IDH1 peptide vaccine in humans for the first time. Genomic DNA for TCRB sequencing was extracted from EDTA blood using the DNeasy Blood and Tissue Kit. The germline V gene sets CDR1 to SGHVS and CDR2 to FNYEAQ. V is shortened by 5 bases, J by 0 bases, and the region joining them spans 7 bases. The CDR3 starts with the cysteine, ends with the phenylalanine, and has 14 residues. CDR3 DNA is the only sequence kept; it has 42 bases, read in frame from the first base.

Broader findings and caveats from the paper: Availability determined which PBMC samples were chosen for TCRB deep sequencing. Immune responses induced by the vaccine were seen in over 80% of patients across multiple MHC alleles. The authors stated that sample limitations prevented analyses of patient blood samples from being reproduced. No apparent relationship was observed between pseudoprogression and alterations in the top peripheral T cell clonotypes detected by TCRB sequencing.

The input for sequencing was PBMCs, taken from a glioma patient whose treatment included an IDH1 peptide vaccine. The receptor was isolated from a man aged 45 to 65 with glioma. The rearrangement joined TRBV7-6 to TRBJ1-4, with the identity of the D gene unclear. The nucleotide sequence is TGTGCCAGCAGCAGACTCGCAACTAATGAAAAACTGTTTTTT. Translated, this is CASSRLATNEKLFF.